This T cell receptor (beta chain) was captured in a study of technical replicates of blood from a handful of donors. The CDR3 totals 17 residues. With V trimmed by 3 bases and J by 4 bases, 13 bases remained unmatched. Germline V CDR1 and CDR2: LNHDA, SQIVND (reference sequence). Generated by immunoSEQ multiplex PCR, the TCRdb table keeps only in-frame clones and is missing some. The data contain fewer than 90,000 clones, 94% of them singletons. The chain couples TRBV19 to TRBJ2-5; 8 bases map to TRBD2. This clonotype was sampled from a human donor in good health. Sequencing was done on a sample of T cells isolated from PBMCs. CDR3 in DNA: TGTGCCAGTAGTATTCTGACCGGGAGGGCCCCAGGAGAGACCCAGTACTTC. Its translation is CASSILTGRAPGETQYF.